This is a list of T cell receptor beta chains from one sample in a study of T cell responses to AZD1222 COVID-19 vaccine. TCRdb keeps only in-frame clones here, not all; method: immunoSEQ multiplex PCR. This table has 110,000 or so clones, more than 70% appearing once. Sequencing used peripheral blood, obtained 28 days after the second AZD1222 dose. These receptors were collected from an adult who received the AZD1222 COVID-19 vaccine. Both conserved end residues are part of each CDR3. Fields, in order: V gene, J gene, D gene, clone size, CDR3 DNA, CDR3 protein. A D gene is named only where the DNA matches it firmly. Expanded clones are given a class, and other clones once, few, many or no size at all.

v_call: TRBV29-1; j_call: TRBJ2-1; d_call: TRBD2; clone_size: -; cdr3_nt: TGCAGCGTTGACACACGGGAGGGCCCCTACAATGAGCAGTTCTTC; cdr3_aa: CSVDTREGPYNEQFF
v_call: TRBV7-2; j_call: TRBJ2-3; d_call: -; clone_size: -; cdr3_nt: TGTGCCAGCAGCTTAGTCCCCTACACAGATACGCAGTATTTT; cdr3_aa: CASSLVPYTDTQYF
v_call: TRBV4-2; j_call: TRBJ2-7; d_call: TRBD1; clone_size: -; cdr3_nt: TGTGCCAGCAGCCAAGATCGGACAGGCTCCTACGAGCAGTACTTC; cdr3_aa: CASSQDRTGSYEQYF
v_call: TRBV5-4; j_call: TRBJ1-1; d_call: -; clone_size: -; cdr3_nt: TGTGCCAGCAGTTCATCCCCCTCTAGGATCACTGAAGCTTTCTTT; cdr3_aa: CASSSSPSRITEAFF
v_call: TRBV6-5; j_call: TRBJ2-7; d_call: -; clone_size: -; cdr3_nt: TGTGCCAGCGGACCACAGGAAACACCACCCTACGAGCAGTACTTC; cdr3_aa: CASGPQETPPYEQYF
v_call: TRBV2; j_call: TRBJ1-1; d_call: -; clone_size: -; cdr3_nt: TGTGCCGGCGGACGGGCTTATAACACTGAAGCTTTCTTT; cdr3_aa: CAGGRAYNTEAFF
v_call: TRBV6-5; j_call: TRBJ1-3; d_call: -; clone_size: -; cdr3_nt: TGTGCCAGCAGTAAATCGACAAGCTCTGGAAACACCATATATTTT; cdr3_aa: CASSKSTSSGNTIYF
v_call: TRBV7-3; j_call: TRBJ1-1; d_call: TRBD1; clone_size: once; cdr3_nt: TGTGCCAGCAGCTCCGGGACAGCTAACACTGAAGCTTTCTTT; cdr3_aa: CASSSGTANTEAFF
v_call: TRBV18; j_call: TRBJ2-5; d_call: -; clone_size: -; cdr3_nt: TGTGCCAGCTCACCACAGTCGGGCCAGGAGACCCAGTACTTC; cdr3_aa: CASSPQSGQETQYF
v_call: TRBV7-2; j_call: TRBJ1-4; d_call: -; clone_size: -; cdr3_nt: TGTGCCAGCAGCTTGCATCGGGACGCCACAGAAAAACTGTTTTTT; cdr3_aa: CASSLHRDATEKLFF
v_call: TRBV4-3; j_call: TRBJ1-5; d_call: -; clone_size: -; cdr3_nt: TGCGCCAGCAGCCAAGCAATAGGGGGTCAGCCCCAGCATTTT; cdr3_aa: CASSQAIGGQPQHF
v_call: TRBV5-1; j_call: TRBJ2-2; d_call: TRBD2; clone_size: -; cdr3_nt: TGCGCCAGCAGCTTGGGAGGGACTAGCACAAGTACCGGGGAGCTGTTTTTT; cdr3_aa: CASSLGGTSTSTGELFF
v_call: TRBV5-1; j_call: TRBJ2-2; d_call: TRBD1; clone_size: -; cdr3_nt: TGCGCCAGCAGCTTGGGGCTAGGGGGCGCGAACACCGGGGAGCTGTTTTTT; cdr3_aa: CASSLGLGGANTGELFF
v_call: TRBV3-1/TRBV3-2; j_call: TRBJ1-4; d_call: -; clone_size: -; cdr3_nt: TGTGCCAGCATGGGTAGCGCGACCACTGAAAAACTGTTTTTT; cdr3_aa: CASMGSATTEKLFF
v_call: TRBV11-2; j_call: TRBJ1-2; d_call: TRBD1; clone_size: -; cdr3_nt: TGTGCCAGCAGCTCCACCACAGGGGGCCTGGGAGGCTACACCTTC; cdr3_aa: CASSSTTGGLGGYTF
v_call: TRBV12-3/TRBV12-4; j_call: TRBJ1-2; d_call: TRBD1; clone_size: -; cdr3_nt: TGTGCCAGCAGTCCAGGGGGAGGAGTAGGCTACACCTTC; cdr3_aa: CASSPGGGVGYTF
v_call: TRBV19; j_call: TRBJ2-3; d_call: -; clone_size: few; cdr3_nt: TGTGCCAGTAGTGACCCACCCCGGGATACGCAGTATTTT; cdr3_aa: CASSDPPRDTQYF
v_call: TRBV12-3/TRBV12-4; j_call: TRBJ1-2; d_call: -; clone_size: -; cdr3_nt: TGTGCCAGCAGTTTTGGTCAGAGGGATGGCTACACCTTC; cdr3_aa: CASSFGQRDGYTF
v_call: TRBV5-1; j_call: TRBJ1-5; d_call: -; clone_size: -; cdr3_nt: TGCGCCAGCAGCCCAGGGACATCCTTCTCTGGCAATCAGCCCCAGCATTTT; cdr3_aa: CASSPGTSFSGNQPQHF
v_call: TRBV7-3; j_call: TRBJ1-1; d_call: -; clone_size: once; cdr3_nt: TGTGCCAGCAGCTTAGGGCAGACGGGAGACACTGAAACTTTCTTT; cdr3_aa: CASSLGQTGDTETFF
v_call: TRBV3-1/TRBV3-2; j_call: TRBJ1-1; d_call: -; clone_size: -; cdr3_nt: TGTGCCAGCAGCGACCTTATGAACACTGAAGCTTTCTTT; cdr3_aa: CASSDLMNTEAFF
v_call: TRBV6-5; j_call: TRBJ2-1; d_call: TRBD2; clone_size: -; cdr3_nt: TGTGCCAGCAGACGTACGACTAGCGGTAACAATGAGCAGTTCTTC; cdr3_aa: CASRRTTSGNNEQFF
v_call: TRBV7-9; j_call: TRBJ1-1; d_call: -; clone_size: -; cdr3_nt: TGTGCCAGCAGCCCGGATTTCATCGACACTGAAGCTTTCTTT; cdr3_aa: CASSPDFIDTEAFF
v_call: TRBV11-3; j_call: TRBJ2-5; d_call: -; clone_size: -; cdr3_nt: TGTGCCAGCAGCCCGGGGGAGTTTTCAGAGACCCAGTACTTC; cdr3_aa: CASSPGEFSETQYF
v_call: TRBV29-1; j_call: TRBJ1-4; d_call: TRBD1; clone_size: -; cdr3_nt: TGCAGCGTTGCGGCAGGGGGTGAAAAACTGTTTTTT; cdr3_aa: CSVAAGGEKLFF
v_call: TRBV5-1; j_call: TRBJ2-3; d_call: -; clone_size: -; cdr3_nt: TGCGCCAGCAGCTTGTCAGATACGCAGTATTTT; cdr3_aa: CASSLSDTQYF